These T cell receptor beta chains were read from a single sample in a study of human T cells and chemical hapten exposure. TCRdb fed the RACE reads into MiXCR, producing one record per CDR3 protein. The table records roughly 180,000 distinct CDR3 sequences, roughly 14% of them present only once. The starting material was whole blood, obtained in connection with sensitization to the hapten diphenylcyclopropenone (DPC). These receptors were obtained from a woman younger than 45 with alopecia areata. Some clones in this sample may be carry-over from other donors' samples. Each CDR3 is given with its conserved first and last residue. D genes are given only for firm matches. Only some rows state a clone size, as once, few, many or a class for expanded clones.

15 NA TRBJ1-5 TRBV7-2 few CASSWGGLGNQPQHF TGTGCCAGCAGCTGGGGTGGTCTTGGCAATCAGCCCCAGCATTTT
16 NA TRBJ2-2 TRBV7-2 many CASSLVAGANTGELFF TGTGCCAGCAGCTTAGTTGCCGGGGCGAACACCGGGGAGCTGTTTTTT
16 TRBD2 TRBJ2-1 TRBV7-2 NA CASSSLQRGAYNEQFF TGTGCCAGCAGCTCCCTTCAGCGGGGGGCGTACAATGAGCAGTTCTTC
15 TRBD1 TRBJ2-5 TRBV27 few CASSKSAGTGGTQYF TGTGCCAGCAGTAAATCCGCCGGGACAGGGGGGACCCAGTACTTC
14 NA TRBJ2-5 TRBV7-2 few CASSQGGVRETQYF TGTGCCAGCAGCCAAGGAGGTGTGAGAGAGACCCAGTACTTC
14 NA TRBJ1-1 TRBV12-3/TRBV12-4 NA CASSFGGLNTEAFF TGTGCCAGCAGTTTTGGGGGGCTGAACACTGAAGCTTTCTTT
11 NA TRBJ2-5 TRBV21-1 NA CASSKLGTQYF TGTGCCAGCAGCAAACTGGGGACCCAGTACTTC
14 NA TRBJ1-4 TRBV29-1 NA CSVAKGSGNEKLFF TGCAGCGTTGCTAAGGGGTCGGGTAATGAAAAACTGTTTTTT
14 NA TRBJ1-2 TRBV5-5 few CASSLAGLAYGYTF TGTGCCAGCAGCTTGGCAGGCCTCGCCTATGGCTACACCTTC
13 NA TRBJ1-6 TRBV5-1 few CASSLGQDSPLHF TGCGCCAGCAGCTTGGGACAGGATTCACCCCTCCACTTT
10 NA TRBJ2-4 TRBV3-2 few CASSSGGPNF TGTGCCAGCAGTTCGGGGGGACCGAACTTC
15 TRBD1 TRBJ2-7 TRBV6-2/TRBV6-3 few CASSRGTGLSYEQYF TGTGCCAGCAGCCGCGGGACAGGCCTCTCCTACGAGCAGTACTTC
12 NA TRBJ1-6 TRBV3-1 many CASSLLNSPLHF TGTGCCAGCAGCCTCCTAAATTCACCCCTCCACTTT
13 NA TRBJ2-2 TRBV29-1 few CSVGLENYGELFF TGCAGCGTTGGCCTAGAAAACTACGGGGAGCTGTTTTTT
18 TRBD2 TRBJ2-1 TRBV5-1 few CASSWQGPRLAGPNEQFF TGCGCCAGCAGCTGGCAGGGCCCGAGACTAGCGGGACCAAATGAGCAGTTCTTC
11 NA TRBJ1-5 TRBV6-4 few CASSVRITQHF TGTGCCAGCAGTGTCCGAATAACCCAGCATTTT